The 5 T cell receptor beta chains below were found in one sample sequenced in a study of blood T cell repertoires in COVID-19. Method: immunoSEQ multiplex PCR; TCRdb's copy keeps in-frame clones and lacks some. The sample carries hundreds of thousands of clones, 75% to 95% recorded once. Specimen: PBMCs or T cells enriched from blood (not recorded which). The origin of the receptors is a woman younger than 30 who had recovered from COVID-19.

This chain connects TRBV19 to TRBJ2-2; no firm D call. Trimming removed 1 base at V and 6 bases at J, with 12 bases between. The CDR3 spans 15 residues. Germline V gene lookup returns CDR1 LNHDA and CDR2 SQIVND (reference sequence). The CDR3 bases are TGTGCCAGTAGTATAGGGTCGGTCTCGGCCGGGGAGCTGTTTTTT. Its protein is CASSIGSVSAGELFF.

There are a few counts of this clone. This rearrangement joins TRBV12-5 to TRBJ2-1; 11 bases agree with TRBD2. Unmatched junction bases numbered 10, after V lost 2 bases and J lost 4 bases. The germline CDR1 and CDR2 sequences are LGHNT and FRNRAP. The CDR3 extends over 18 amino acids. CDR3 nucleotide sequence: TGTGCTAGTGGTTTGTTCACTAGCGGGAGCTCACGGTACAATGAGCAGTTCTTC. Its translation: CASGLFTSGSSRYNEQFF.

The V gene is TRBV11-2, the J gene TRBJ2-1, with a possible D match to TRBD2 (5 bases). The germline V gene encodes CDR1 SGHAT and CDR2 FQNNGV. With 0 bases removed from V and 1 base from J, the gap between germline ends came to 16 bases. The CDR3 length is 18 residues. The CDR3 coding sequence is TGTGCCAGCAGCTTAGAGCAGTCTCGGGGAAGGTCCTACAATGAGCAGTTCTTC. It codes for CASSLEQSRGRSYNEQFF.

The rearrangement uses TRBV2 and TRBJ2-3, with TRBD2 identical over 11 bases. Germline V CDR1 and CDR2: SNHLY, FYNNEI. V shed 7 bases and J 5 bases; nucleotides not matched to a gene: 8. This CDR3 has 15 residues. As DNA, the CDR3 is TGTGCCAGCATTACTAGCGGGGGACGTGGAGATACGCAGTATTTT. This sequence encodes CASITSGGRGDTQYF.

This clone has only one observation. The chain joins TRBV12-3 or TRBV12-4 to TRBJ2-7; tentative D call: TRBD1 (6 bases). The CDR3 runs to 13 residues. V was clipped by 5 bases and J by 6 bases, with 14 bases between them. CDR3 region: CASSHTTGREQYF. CDR3 sequence (DNA): TGTGCCAGCAGTCATACAACAGGGCGCGAGCAGTACTTC.